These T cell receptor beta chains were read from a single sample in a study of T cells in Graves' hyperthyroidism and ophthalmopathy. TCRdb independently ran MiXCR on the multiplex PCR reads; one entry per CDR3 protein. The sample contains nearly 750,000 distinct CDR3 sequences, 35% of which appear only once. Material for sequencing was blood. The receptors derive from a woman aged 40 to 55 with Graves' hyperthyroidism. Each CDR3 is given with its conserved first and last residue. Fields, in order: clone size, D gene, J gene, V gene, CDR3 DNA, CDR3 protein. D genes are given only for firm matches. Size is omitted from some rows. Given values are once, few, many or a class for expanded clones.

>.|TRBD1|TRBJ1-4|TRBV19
TGTGCCAGTAGTAAGCTACAGGGGGTCGCAACTAATGAAAAACTGTTTTTT
CASSKLQGVATNEKLFF
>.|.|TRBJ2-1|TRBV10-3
TGTGCCATCAGTGATTTGGTAGGGTTCGATGAGCAGTTCTTC
CAISDLVGFDEQFF
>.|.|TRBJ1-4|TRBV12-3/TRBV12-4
TGTGCCAGCAGTTTTCGGGGGGCGGGCTTCGGGGATGAAAAACTGTTTTTT
CASSFRGAGFGDEKLFF
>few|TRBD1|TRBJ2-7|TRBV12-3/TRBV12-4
TGTGCCAGCCGTAGACAGGGGGGCTACGAGCAGTACTTC
CASRRQGGYEQYF
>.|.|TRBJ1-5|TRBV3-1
TGTGCCAGCAGCCAGGAAGAGGATCAGCCCCAGCATTTT
CASSQEEDQPQHF
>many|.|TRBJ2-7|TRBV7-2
TGTGCCAGCAGCGCCACGGTTGGCCCCTACGAGCAGTACTTC
CASSATVGPYEQYF
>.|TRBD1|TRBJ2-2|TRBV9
TGTGCCAGCAGCGTAGAGGGGACGGGGACAGCCCCGACCGGGGAGCTGTTTTTT
CASSVEGTGTAPTGELFF
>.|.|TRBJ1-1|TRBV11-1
TGTGCCAGCAGCCGCTCGTTGGGGGCTAACACTGAAGCTTTCTTT
CASSRSLGANTEAFF
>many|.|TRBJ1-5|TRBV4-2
TGTGCCAGCAGCCAAGATTTGGGACTTCAGCCCCAGCATTTT
CASSQDLGLQPQHF
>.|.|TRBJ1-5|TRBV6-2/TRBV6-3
TGTGCCAGCAGTCTAAATTTACACGGCAATCAGCCCCAGCATTTT
CASSLNLHGNQPQHF
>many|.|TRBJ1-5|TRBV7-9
TGTGCCAGCAGCAAAGAGGGATCTCAGCCCCAGCATTTT
CASSKEGSQPQHF
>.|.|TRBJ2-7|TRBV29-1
TGCAGCGTTCGCGGGCAGAACAATGAGCAGTACTTC
CSVRGQNNEQYF
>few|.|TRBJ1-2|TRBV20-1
TGCAGTGCTAGAGATCCACAAGGGGTGGCTCGGGGCTACACCTTC
CSARDPQGVARGYTF
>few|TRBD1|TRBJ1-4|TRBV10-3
TGTGCCACCATCTGGGACAGGTTAATAAGGGAAAAACTGTTTTTT
CATIWDRLIREKLFF
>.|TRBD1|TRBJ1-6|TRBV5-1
TGTGCCAGCAGCTTAGGGACAGGGGAAGAAGCTTCACCCCTCCACTTT
CASSLGTGEEASPLHF
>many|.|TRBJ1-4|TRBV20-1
TGCAGTGCTAGTCCCTCGACGGCCTTTAATGAAAAACTGTTTTTT
CSASPSTAFNEKLFF
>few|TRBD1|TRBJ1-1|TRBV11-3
TGTGCCAGCAGCCGCCTAACAGGGGCGAACACTGAAGCTTTCTTT
CASSRLTGANTEAFF